This entry lists 29 T cell receptor beta chains sequenced from one sample in a study of PD-1 blockade in classical Hodgkin lymphoma. TCRdb's table, derived via immunoSEQ multiplex PCR, lists solely in-frame clones and lacks some. The sample contains some 21,000 clones, under 85% of which appear only once. Noted time point: cycle 4 day 1 (C4D1), after five to seven weeks of nivolumab. Patients all relapsed after autologous stem cell transplantation, and there was variation in brentuximab vedotin exposure. The sample was peripheral blood mononuclear cells (PBMCs), taken before the fourth cycle of nivolumab. The source is a human donor with classical Hodgkin lymphoma.

This sequence joins TRBV9 and TRBJ2-1, with 9 bases fitting TRBD2. Per the germline V gene, CDR1 is SGDLS and CDR2 is YYNGEE. The CDR3 is 15 amino acids. Losses at the gene ends were 4 bases for V and 4 bases for J; bases not matched to a gene: 6. CDR3 bases: TGTGCCAGCAGCTCTGCCCTAGCGGGGTACAATGAGCAGTTCTTC. Translated, it gives CASSSALAGYNEQFF.

The chain links TRBV6-6 to TRBJ1-6; no reliable D call. Germline loops: CDR1 MNHNY, CDR2 SVGAGI (reference sequence). The V and J ends lost 5 bases and 7 bases respectively, with 12 bases between them. The CDR3 is 14 residues long. CDR3 sequence (DNA): TGTGCCAGCAGTATGGGGTACTCGAATTCACCCCTCCACTTT. Amino acids: CASSMGYSNSPLHF.

This chain joins TRBV10-3 and TRBJ1-2, with 8 bases identical to TRBD1. J was trimmed by 1 base and V by 4 bases; bases with no gene match: 8. The germline gives CDR1 ENHRY, CDR2 SYGVKD. This CDR3 is 16 amino acids long. This CDR3 is CAISAPTGAYNYGYTF. In DNA, the CDR3 is TGTGCCATCAGTGCGCCGACAGGGGCGTATAACTATGGCTACACCTTC.

In the case of this clone: Given a much more abundant clone one base away, this may be a read error. The chain recombines TRBV4-1 with TRBJ2-1; D possibly uses TRBD1 or TRBD2 (6 bases each). The CDR3 spans 13 residues. Trimming took 6 bases from V and 8 from J, leaving 14 bases between them. The germline V gene encodes CDR1 MGHRA and CDR2 YSYEKL. The DNA for the CDR3 is TGCGCCAGCAGAAAGGAGGGGGACGATGAGCAGTTCTTC. Its translation is CASRKEGDDEQFF.

In its sample, this clone was seen a few times. This sequence joins TRBV10-3 and TRBJ2-1; D may be TRBD1 or TRBD2 (6 bases each). Germline-derived CDR1 and CDR2 are ENHRY and SYGVKD. The CDR3 contains 14 residues. Trimming left V 9 bases short and J 5 bases short, with 17 bases between. The DNA for the CDR3 is TGTGCCATAGAAGGGGGGCCTACTAACAATGAGCAGTTCTTC. It specifies CAIEGGPTNNEQFF.

The chain has TRBV18 and TRBJ2-1; TRBD2 matches 8 bases. The junction had 7 bases not matched to a gene; V was cut back by 3 bases and J by 6 bases. The CDR3 is 15 residues long. Germline CDR1 reads KGHSH; CDR2 reads LQKENI. The CDR3 here is CASSPGLGPFNEQFF. Here the CDR3 DNA reads TGTGCCAGCTCACCGGGACTAGGCCCTTTCAATGAGCAGTTCTTC.

This rearrangement joins TRBV2 to TRBJ2-5; D is unclear. Trimming removed 6 bases at V and 5 bases at J, with 10 bases between. Germline CDR1 reads SNHLY; CDR2 reads FYNNEI. The CDR3 spans 12 residues. The CDR3: CASSQVRETQYF. The CDR3 nucleotides are TGTGCCAGCAGCCAAGTCCGGGAGACCCAGTACTTC.

This clone has more than one count but fewer than ten. V gene TRBV14 combines with J gene TRBJ2-1; TRBD1 aligns across 7 bases. The CDR3 loop spans 15 amino acids. CDR1 is SGHDN, CDR2 FVKESK, per germline. Trimming cost V 4 bases and J 2 bases; bases outside gene matches: 5. CDR3 DNA: TGTGCCAGCAGCCTCCGACAGGGCCCCTACAATGAGCAGTTCTTC. Encoded protein: CASSLRQGPYNEQFF.

This chain joins TRBV4-3 and TRBJ2-2; tentatively, D is TRBD1 or TRBD2 (6 bases each). The CDR3 loop spans 16 amino acids. The V gene's germline CDR1 is LGHNA and CDR2 YSLEER. The ends were cut back, 6 bases at V and 5 bases at J, with 19 bases in the middle. The CDR3 sequence: CASREVSGAGTGELFF. The CDR3 DNA is TGCGCCAGCAGAGAAGTTTCGGGGGCGGGTACCGGGGAGCTGTTTTTT.

This chain uses TRBV5-1 with TRBJ2-3; D is possibly TRBD2 (5 bases). This CDR3 has 15 amino acids. Looked up from germline, CDR1 is SGHRS and CDR2 is YFSETQ. V lost 0 bases and J 6 bases, leaving 14 bases between the germline ends. CDR3 sequence (DNA): TGCGCCAGCAGCTTGGGATTCGGGGTAAAGGATACGCAGTATTTT. Amino acids: CASSLGFGVKDTQYF. Combining the CDR3 with reference TRBV5-1 and TRBJ2-3 gives the whole variable domain KAGVTQTPRYLIKTRGQQVTLSCSPISGHRSVSWYQQTPGQGLQFLFEYFSETQRNKGNFPGRFSGRQFSNSRSEMNVSTLELGDSALYLCASSLGFGVKDTQYFGPGTRLTVL.

The rearrangement uses TRBV11-1 and TRBJ1-1, with D maybe TRBD1 (6 bases). CDR1 is SGHAT and CDR2 is FQDESV in the germline V gene (reference sequence). The length of the CDR3 is 14 residues. With 4 bases removed from V and 1 base from J, the gap between germline ends came to 10 bases. DNA of the CDR3: TGTGCCAGCAGCTACCGACAGGCGAACACTGAAGCTTTCTTT. Its translation: CASSYRQANTEAFF. The full variable domain, with the rest looked up from reference TRBV11-1 and TRBJ1-1, is EAEVAQSPRYKITEKSQAVAFWCDPISGHATLYWYRQILGQGPELLVQFQDESVVDDSQLPKDRFSAERLKGVDSTLKIQPAELGDSAMYLCASSYRQANTEAFFGQGTRLTVV.

V and J are TRBV4-3 and TRBJ2-6; TRBD2 is a possible D gene (6 bases). Germline CDR1 reads LGHNA; CDR2 reads YSLEER. Trimming shortened V by 0 bases and J by 0 bases, and 6 bases separated the two germline ends. The CDR3 is 16 residues long. The CDR3 protein is CASSQEAGSGANVLTF. The DNA of the CDR3 is TGCGCCAGCAGCCAAGAAGCGGGCTCTGGGGCCAACGTCCTGACTTTC.

This chain uses TRBV30 with TRBJ1-4; D remains unclear. Germline V CDR1 and CDR2: GTSNPN, SVGIG (reference sequence). With 0 bases removed from V and 7 bases from J, the gap between germline ends came to 9 bases. This CDR3 has 13 amino acids. CDR3 protein: CAWSVLWAEKLFF. CDR3 bases: TGTGCCTGGAGTGTTCTCTGGGCTGAAAAACTGTTTTTT.

J is TRBJ1-3 and V is TRBV5-1; D not certain. CDR3 size: 16 residues. V gave up 0 bases and J gave up 0 bases, with 10 bases separating them. The germline V gene encodes CDR1 SGHRS and CDR2 YFSETQ. The CDR3 loop reads CASSLGHSSSGNTIYF. For the CDR3, the DNA is TGCGCCAGCAGCTTGGGACACAGTAGCTCTGGAAACACCATATATTTT.

This clone was counted a single time. V is TRBV2 and J is TRBJ2-5; maybe TRBD2 (6 bases). This CDR3 is built from 12 residues. Germline V gene sequence: CDR1 SNHLY, CDR2 FYNNEI. Between the trimmed V and J ends, which lost 7 bases and 4 bases, there was a span of 10 bases. The CDR3 here is CASTVSGETQYF. The CDR3, as DNA: TGTGCCAGCACCGTTAGCGGAGAGACCCAGTACTTC. Variable domain in full (rest from reference TRBV2 and TRBJ2-5): EPEVTQTPSHQVTQMGQEVILRCVPISNHLYFYWYRQILGQKVEFLVSFYNNEISEKSEIFDDQFSVERPDGSNFTLKIRSTKLEDSAMYFCASTVSGETQYFGPGTRLLVL.

The chain carries TRBV6-1 and TRBJ1-2; D remains ambiguous. CDR3 size: 14 residues. V was pared by 8 bases and J by 3 bases, with 16 bases between. Germline CDR1 and CDR2: MNHNS and SASEGT. The CDR3 bases are TGTGCCAGCTCGCCTATGAGGGAAGACTATGGCTACACCTTC. This translates into CASSPMREDYGYTF.

The V and J genes are TRBV28 and TRBJ2-1; D remains ambiguous. The germline V and J ends were trimmed by 4 bases and 9 bases, with 10 bases remaining between them. The germline V gene encodes CDR1 MDHEN and CDR2 SYDVKM. The CDR3 extends over 12 amino acids. The CDR3 is CASSSPLFEQFF. CDR3 nucleotide sequence: TGTGCCAGCAGTTCCCCCCTGTTTGAGCAGTTCTTC.

This clone was counted between two and nine times. The V call is TRBV30, the J call TRBJ1-1; D might be TRBD1 (5 bases). The germline V gene has CDR1 GTSNPN and CDR2 SVGIG (reference sequence). V lost 4 bases to trimming and J lost 7 bases, with 16 bases between them. CDR3 length: 13 amino acids. In nucleotides, the CDR3 is TGTGCCTGGACTAAATTGCTCGGGGGTGAAGCTTTCTTT. Its translation is CAWTKLLGGEAFF.

The rearrangement uses TRBV5-1 and TRBJ2-3; the match to TRBD2 covers 15 bases. CDR1 SGHRS and CDR2 YFSETQ come from the germline V gene. V trimming: 4 bases; J trimming: 5 bases; junction bases outside the gene matches: 14. The CDR3 contains 19 residues. The chain's CDR3 is CASSPGGLAGGLVRDTQYF. The CDR3 DNA reads as TGCGCCAGCAGCCCGGGGGGACTAGCGGGAGGCCTAGTCAGAGATACGCAGTATTTT. Complete variable domain (other parts from reference TRBV5-1 and TRBJ2-3): KAGVTQTPRYLIKTRGQQVTLSCSPISGHRSVSWYQQTPGQGLQFLFEYFSETQRNKGNFPGRFSGRQFSNSRSEMNVSTLELGDSALYLCASSPGGLAGGLVRDTQYFGPGTRLTVL.

The V call is TRBV10-1, the J call TRBJ1-4, with a weak D call TRBD1 (6 bases). This CDR3 has 17 amino acids. Germline lookup yields CDR1 WNHNN and CDR2 SYGVQD (reference sequence). The V gene lost 0 bases and the J gene lost 0 bases, with 11 bases spanning the gap. The CDR3 sequence: CASSESVEGATNEKLFF. CDR3 in DNA: TGCGCCAGCAGTGAGTCGGTGGAGGGGGCAACTAATGAAAAACTGTTTTTT.

CDR3 sequence: CSARGGGGYTF. CDR3 DNA: TGCAGCGCCCGGGGCGGCGGGGGCTACACCTTC. The chain has TRBV29-1 and TRBJ1-2, with D maybe TRBD1 (5 bases). Germline CDR1 is SQVTM and CDR2 is ANQGSEA. The CDR3 consists of 11 residues. Trimming stripped 7 bases from V and 8 bases from J, with 14 bases between.

The sample holds one count of this clone. The rearrangement joins TRBV7-9 to TRBJ2-2, with D perhaps TRBD1 or TRBD2 (5 bases each). The CDR3 has 14 amino acids. Trimming took 10 bases from V and 5 from J, leaving 17 bases between them. Germline V CDR1 and CDR2: SEHNR, FQNEAQ (reference sequence). The CDR3 DNA is TGTGCCATTACAGGAAAAAAGCGGACCGGGGAGCTGTTTTTT. It yields the protein CAITGKKRTGELFF.

The V gene is TRBV9, the J gene TRBJ2-7; tentatively, D is TRBD1 or TRBD2 (5 bases each). Trimming left V 4 bases short and J 2 bases short, with 13 bases between. Germline V gene lookup returns CDR1 SGDLS and CDR2 YYNGEE. The CDR3 has 14 amino acids. In nucleotides, the CDR3 is TGTGCCAGCAGCCTCCGGGACGGCCCCTACGAGCAGTACTTC. Protein product: CASSLRDGPYEQYF. Combining the CDR3 with reference TRBV9 and TRBJ2-7 gives the whole variable domain DSGVTQTPKHLITATGQRVTLRCSPRSGDLSVYWYQQSLDQGLQFLIQYYNGEERAKGNILERFSAQQFPDLHSELNLSSLELGDSALYFCASSLRDGPYEQYFGPGTRLTVT.

J is TRBJ2-2 and V is TRBV5-1; 9 bases agree with TRBD2. V shed 4 bases, J shed 1 base, and the junction held 5 bases outside the gene matches. Germline V lookup: CDR1 SGHRS, CDR2 YFSETQ. The CDR3 spans 16 residues. In nucleotides, the CDR3 is TGCGCCAGCAGCGGTAGCGGGAGCATGAACACCGGGGAGCTGTTTTTT. It codes for CASSGSGSMNTGELFF.

This clone was counted once. The chain employs TRBV10-3 and TRBJ1-6; D is unclear. The CDR3 covers 14 residues. V was cut by 7 bases and J by 3 bases, with 10 bases left in between. The germline gives CDR1 ENHRY, CDR2 SYGVKD. The CDR3 region is CAIKNGSYNSPLHF. The DNA of the CDR3 is TGTGCCATCAAGAACGGGAGCTATAATTCACCCCTCCACTTT.

The chain carries TRBV30 and TRBJ1-1; D uncertain. The V and J ends lost 4 bases and 0 bases respectively, with 12 bases between them. Per germline, CDR1 GTSNPN and CDR2 SVGIG (reference sequence). This CDR3 has 14 residues. CDR3 nucleotide sequence: TGTGCCTGGAAGGACGGATACATGAACACTGAAGCTTTCTTT. Its translation: CAWKDGYMNTEAFF.

This clone was seen a few times. This chain links TRBV28 with TRBJ1-5; the match to TRBD1 covers 8 bases. Germline V CDR1 and CDR2: MDHEN, SYDVKM. The CDR3 length is 16 residues. Losses at the gene ends were 6 bases for V and 0 bases for J; bases not matched to a gene: 7. CDR3 loop: CASSPSQGVSNQPQHF. The DNA of the CDR3 is TGTGCCAGCAGCCCCTCACAGGGGGTTAGCAATCAGCCCCAGCATTTT.

This clone was seen a handful of times. V usage is TRBV6-6 and J usage is TRBJ1-5; D not certain. Per germline, CDR1 MNHNY and CDR2 SVGAGI (reference sequence). This CDR3 comprises 13 residues. Trimming pared 2 bases from V and 7 bases from J, leaving 9 bases between. The CDR3, as DNA: TGTGCCAGCAGTTACGAAGGACGCCAGCCCCAGCATTTT. This gives the protein CASSYEGRQPQHF.

This chain links TRBV7-9 with TRBJ2-1; 12 bases align to TRBD2. V lost 2 bases, J lost 3 bases, and 8 bases stayed unmatched. CDR1 and CDR2 (germline): SEHNR, FQNEAQ (reference sequence). The CDR3 has 18 amino acids. CDR3 bases: TGTGCCAGCAGCTTAAGACTAGCGGGAGCCCTCCACTACAATGAGCAGTTCTTC. It codes for CASSLRLAGALHYNEQFF. Using reference TRBV7-9 and TRBJ2-1 for the parts outside the CDR3, the full variable domain is DTGVSQNPRHKITKRGQNVTFRCDPISEHNRLYWYRQTLGQGPEFLTYFQNEAQLEKSRLLSDRFSAERPKGSFSTLEIQRTEQGDSAMYLCASSLRLAGALHYNEQFFGPGTRLTVL.